Below, 24 T cell receptor beta chains from the same sample are listed, as sequenced in a study of blood T cell repertoires in COVID-19. Data came from immunoSEQ multiplex PCR; TCRdb stores just in-frame clones and leaves some out. This table has some 73,000 clones, roughly 90% appearing once. Input material: peripheral blood. Source of these receptors: a man older than 75 with COVID-19, enrolled during active disease.

This rearrangement joins TRBV29-1 to TRBJ2-7; TRBD1 agrees at 10 bases. The germline V gene encodes CDR1 SQVTM and CDR2 ANQGSEA. V trimming: 6 bases; J trimming: 1 base; junction bases outside the gene matches: 3. CDR3 length: 13 residues. The CDR3 coding sequence is TGCAGCGTAAGACAGGGGGCATCCTACGAGCAGTACTTC. Translated: CSVRQGASYEQYF.

This clone was observed a single time. V usage is TRBV6-5 and J usage is TRBJ2-2; the match to TRBD2 covers 13 bases. This CDR3 comprises 15 residues. The germline gives CDR1 MNHEY, CDR2 SVGAGI. Trimming removed 4 bases from V and 6 bases from J; junction bases left unmatched: 2. CDR3 residues: CASSWTSGGSGELFF. The CDR3 region has the DNA TGTGCCAGCAGTTGGACTAGCGGGGGATCCGGGGAGCTGTTTTTT.

This clone turned up a few times. The chain has TRBV28 and TRBJ1-1; 9 bases are shared with TRBD1. Germline loops: CDR1 MDHEN, CDR2 SYDVKM. The CDR3 runs to 16 residues. V dropped 2 bases and J dropped 1; count of bases not matched to a gene: 5. CDR3 in DNA: TGTGCCAGCAGTTTACGGACAGGGGCTGGGAACACTGAAGCTTTCTTT. Protein product: CASSLRTGAGNTEAFF.

The chain joins TRBV2 to TRBJ2-2; possible D gene TRBD1, 5 bases. Germline-derived CDR1 and CDR2 are SNHLY and FYNNEI. The CDR3 contains 16 residues. Trimming removed 7 bases at V and 5 bases at J, with 20 bases between. This CDR3 is CASTQLRQQWTGELFF. In DNA form, the CDR3 reads TGTGCCAGCACCCAGCTTAGACAGCAATGGACCGGGGAGCTGTTTTTT. The whole variable domain, filled in from reference TRBV2 and TRBJ2-2, reads EPEVTQTPSHQVTQMGQEVILRCVPISNHLYFYWYRQILGQKVEFLVSFYNNEISEKSEIFDDQFSVERPDGSNFTLKIRSTKLEDSAMYFCASTQLRQQWTGELFFGEGSRLTVL.

This clone was found once. The V and J genes are TRBV9 and TRBJ1-1, with D perhaps TRBD1 (6 bases). Germline V gene sequence: CDR1 SGDLS, CDR2 YYNGEE. This CDR3 is 14 amino acids long. V was pared by 4 bases and J by 3 bases, with 13 bases between. The CDR3 DNA reads TGTGCCAGCAGCCCCGGACAGAGCGACACTGAAGCTTTCTTT. It specifies CASSPGQSDTEAFF.

The rearrangement links TRBV2 to TRBJ2-7; D not certain. V was trimmed by 4 bases and J by 3 bases, leaving 7 bases between them. The CDR3 runs to 12 residues. CDR1 SNHLY and CDR2 FYNNEI come from the germline V gene. CDR3 in amino acids: CASSVERYEQYF. The CDR3 DNA reads TGTGCCAGCAGTGTAGAGCGCTACGAGCAGTACTTC.

The genes are TRBV27 and TRBJ1-4, with TRBD1 as a possible D gene (6 bases). Trimming removed 4 bases at V and 8 bases at J, with 11 bases between. The CDR3 sequence is 13 residues long. The germline gives CDR1 MNHEY, CDR2 SMNVEV (reference sequence). Here the CDR3 DNA reads TGTGCCAGCAGTTGGTTCAGGGGCGAAAAACTGTTTTTT. It codes for CASSWFRGEKLFF.

The rearrangement links TRBV28 to TRBJ1-3; D might be TRBD1 (5 bases). Trimming pared 7 bases from V and 3 bases from J, leaving 13 bases between. The CDR3 contains 14 residues. Germline assignment: CDR1 MDHEN and CDR2 SYDVKM. The CDR3 DNA reads as TGTGCCAGCACAACCGGGACTTATGGAAACACCATATATTTT. Residues: CASTTGTYGNTIYF.

CDR3 amino acids: CASSKCVTGGPSYEQYF. CDR3 DNA sequence: TGTGCCAGCAGCAAATGTGTAACAGGGGGCCCTTCCTACGAGCAGTACTTC. The gene calls are TRBV21-1 and TRBJ2-7; the table's TRBD1 call for D was not verified on the DNA. TRBV21-1 is designated a pseudogene. This CDR3 has 17 residues.

The rearrangement links TRBV6-6 to TRBJ1-2, with D possibly matching TRBD1 (6 bases). Germline-derived CDR1 and CDR2 are MNHNY and SVGAGI (reference sequence). The germline V and J ends were trimmed by 6 bases and 7 bases, with 12 bases remaining between them. The length of the CDR3 is 12 residues. The CDR3 region has the DNA TGTGCCAGCAGCCAACGAGGGGGTGGCTACACCTTC. Encoded protein: CASSQRGGGYTF.

A single count supports this clone. The V call is TRBV2, the J call TRBJ2-3; D is perhaps TRBD2 (6 bases). The CDR3 has 15 residues. V was trimmed by 7 bases and J by 2 bases, leaving 16 bases between them. Germline V gives CDR1 SNHLY, CDR2 FYNNEI. Here the CDR3 DNA reads TGTGCCAGCACCGGGACTTCCGTCGCCACAGATACGCAGTATTTT. This encodes CASTGTSVATDTQYF.

This chain links TRBV5-1 with TRBJ2-5; 9 bases line up with TRBD1. The CDR3 runs to 15 residues. Germline V gene data show CDR1 as SGHRS and CDR2 as YFSETQ. The V segment lost 1 base and the J segment 5 bases; nucleotides outside the gene matches: 6. The CDR3 sequence is CASSLTTGGWETQYF. The CDR3 bases are TGCGCCAGCAGCTTGACCACAGGGGGCTGGGAGACCCAGTACTTC. The full variable domain, rest sourced from reference TRBV5-1 and TRBJ2-5, is KAGVTQTPRYLIKTRGQQVTLSCSPISGHRSVSWYQQTPGQGLQFLFEYFSETQRNKGNFPGRFSGRQFSNSRSEMNVSTLELGDSALYLCASSLTTGGWETQYFGPGTRLLVL.

The rearrangement uses TRBV7-2 and TRBJ1-3; 8 bases are a match to TRBD1. With 6 bases clipped from V and 4 bases from J, the junction kept 8 bases outside the gene matches. The CDR3 totals 15 residues. The germline CDR1 and CDR2 sequences are SGHTA and FQGNSA. The CDR3 nucleotides are TGTGCCAGCAGTCCCGACAGGGGATTCGGAAACACCATATATTTT. Translated: CASSPDRGFGNTIYF.

The J gene is TRBJ1-6, the V gene TRBV19; tentative D call: TRBD1 (5 bases). The V end was cut by 5 bases, the J end by 6 bases, with 11 bases between. This CDR3 has 14 residues. CDR1 is LNHDA, CDR2 SQIVND, per germline (reference sequence). The CDR3 region is CASSLRDTNSPLHF. The CDR3 region has the DNA TGTGCCAGTAGTCTCAGGGATACTAATTCACCCCTCCACTTT. The full variable domain, rest sourced from reference TRBV19 and TRBJ1-6, is DGGITQSPKYLFRKEGQNVTLSCEQNLNHDAMYWYRQDPGQGLRLIYYSQIVNDFQKGDIAEGYSVSREKKESFPLTVTSAQKNPTAFYLCASSLRDTNSPLHFGNGTRLTVT.

V is TRBV24-1 and J is TRBJ1-5; TRBD1 aligns across 8 bases. The CDR3 runs 15 residues. Germline lookup yields CDR1 KGHDR and CDR2 SFDVKD. The ends lost 4 bases at V and 5 bases at J; junction bases unmatched: 6. The CDR3 DNA reads TGTGCCACCAGTGACCGCGGACAGGGCTATCAGCCCCAGCATTTT. Translating it yields CATSDRGQGYQPQHF.

This chain links TRBV28 with TRBJ2-5; TRBD1 aligns across 9 bases. This CDR3 has 14 amino acids. In germline, CDR1 is MDHEN, CDR2 SYDVKM. Trimming removed 5 bases from V and 5 bases from J; junction bases left unmatched: 6. For the CDR3, the DNA is TGTGCCAGCAGTAAGGGACAGGGCCGGGAGACCCAGTACTTC. Translating gives CASSKGQGRETQYF.

The chain uses TRBV9 and TRBJ2-3, with TRBD2 identical over 7 bases. This CDR3 comprises 16 residues. V trimming: 0 bases; J trimming: 2 bases; junction bases outside the gene matches: 6. Germline lookup yields CDR1 SGDLS and CDR2 YYNGEE. This CDR3 is CASSVGRGRDTDTQYF. The CDR3, as DNA: TGTGCCAGCAGCGTAGGACGGGGGAGGGACACAGATACGCAGTATTTT.

This clone was detected only a few times. This chain uses TRBV7-9 with TRBJ1-1; D gene uncertain. CDR1 SEHNR and CDR2 FQNEAQ come from the germline V gene (reference sequence). The V end was cut by 5 bases, the J end by 7 bases, with 11 bases between. The CDR3 spans 12 residues. DNA for the CDR3: TGTGCCAGCAGCCAAGCCGGGGTTGAAGCTTTCTTT. This sequence encodes CASSQAGVEAFF.

The chain uses TRBV5-5 and TRBJ1-5; 9 bases align to TRBD1. The CDR3 totals 15 residues. CDR1 and CDR2 from the germline V gene are SGHKS and YYEKEE (reference sequence). The V and J ends lost 1 base and 5 bases, in that order; junction bases with no gene match: 4. In DNA form, the CDR3 reads TGTGCCAGCAGCTTGTCGACAGGGGGTTATCAGCCCCAGCATTTT. This codes for CASSLSTGGYQPQHF.

The rearrangement uses TRBV28 and TRBJ2-3; tentative D call: TRBD1 (6 bases). V gave up 7 bases and J gave up 1 base, with 9 bases separating them. The CDR3 is made up of 13 amino acids. Looked up from germline, CDR1 is MDHEN and CDR2 is SYDVKM. This CDR3 reads CASTKGGTDTQYF. The CDR3 coding sequence is TGTGCCAGCACGAAGGGGGGCACAGATACGCAGTATTTT.

The chain employs TRBV19 and TRBJ2-7; 9 nucleotides line up with TRBD2. In germline, CDR1 is LNHDA, CDR2 SQIVND (reference sequence). This CDR3 is 15 amino acids long. The J segment lost 2 bases and the V segment lost 2 bases, leaving 4 bases of the junction unmatched. The CDR3 protein is CASSIWRGGAYEQYF. The CDR3 coding sequence is TGTGCCAGTAGTATATGGCGGGGGGGCGCCTACGAGCAGTACTTC.

This sequence joins TRBV5-4 and TRBJ1-4, with D perhaps matching TRBD1 (6 bases). The ends were cut back, 5 bases at V and 4 bases at J, with 15 bases in the middle. Germline V lookup: CDR1 SGHNT, CDR2 YYREEE (reference sequence). CDR3 length equals 15 residues. In DNA, the CDR3 is TGTGCCAGCAGAAACCGGACAGACCTTAATGAAAAACTGTTTTTT. Translating it yields CASRNRTDLNEKLFF.

The CDR3 is CASSFISGGYTGELFF. CDR3 in DNA: TGTGCCAGCAGCTTTATTAGCGGGGGGTACACCGGGGAGCTGTTTTTT. This rearrangement joins TRBV7-6 to TRBJ2-2, with 10 bases fitting TRBD2. V shed 3 bases, J shed 3 bases, and the junction held 4 bases outside the gene matches. This CDR3 spans 16 amino acids. Germline V CDR1 and CDR2: SGHVS, FNYEAQ.

The genes are TRBV6-5 and TRBJ1-2; D possibly corresponds to TRBD1 (6 bases). The V end was cut by 10 bases, the J end by 5 bases, with 17 bases between. The germline CDR1 and CDR2 sequences are MNHEY and SVGAGI. This CDR3 has 13 amino acids. DNA of the CDR3: TGTGCCACCTCACAGGGTTTACGGTATGGCTACACCTTC. As protein: CATSQGLRYGYTF.